The rows below give T cell receptor beta chains drawn from one sample of a study of radiotherapy plus CTLA-4 blockade in lung cancer. Only in-frame clones appear in the TCRdb table, and some are missing; sequencing was by immunoSEQ multiplex PCR. The sample holds about 98,000 clones; 82% are singletons and the top ten take roughly 3.5%. This specimen was peripheral blood, taken from a patient treated with radiotherapy plus ipilimumab. Receptor source: a human donor with non-small cell lung cancer who had a partial response to radiotherapy plus ipilimumab. Both conserved end residues are part of each CDR3. Each record gives: J gene, D gene, V gene, clone size, CDR3 DNA, CDR3 protein. A D gene is named only where the DNA matches it firmly. Part of the rows lack a size; the others show once, few, many or a class for expanded clones.

J: TRBJ2-7; D: .; V: TRBV2; size: .; DNA: TGTGCCAGCAGGGGTGGTCAGGGGTCCTACGAGCAGTACTTC; CDR3: CASRGGQGSYEQYF
J: TRBJ2-1; D: TRBD2; V: TRBV5-1; size: .; DNA: TGCGCCAGCAGCGTGACTAGCGGCAACAATGAGCAGTTCTTC; CDR3: CASSVTSGNNEQFF
J: TRBJ2-7; D: TRBD1; V: TRBV28; size: .; DNA: TGTGCCAGCTCCCGGGACAGGTTCTACGAGCAGTACTTC; CDR3: CASSRDRFYEQYF
J: TRBJ1-4; D: .; V: TRBV7-9; size: .; DNA: TGTGCCAGCAGCCCGGCGGCACGCACTAATGAAAAACTGTTTTTT; CDR3: CASSPAARTNEKLFF
J: TRBJ2-5; D: .; V: TRBV28; size: .; DNA: TGTGCCAGCAGCCTAGGAGGGCAAGAGACCCAGTACTTC; CDR3: CASSLGGQETQYF
J: TRBJ2-7; D: TRBD2; V: TRBV6-6; size: .; DNA: TGTGCCAGCACCCGGACTAGCGGGACTGCCTACGAGCAGTACTTC; CDR3: CASTRTSGTAYEQYF
J: TRBJ2-5; D: TRBD2; V: TRBV18; size: .; DNA: TGTGCCAGCTCACGCGAACTGGCTAGCGGGAGGTATCAAGAGACCCAGTACTTC; CDR3: CASSRELASGRYQETQYF
J: TRBJ2-1; D: TRBD2; V: TRBV28; size: once; DNA: TGTGCCAGCAGTTCCCCGACTAGCGGGAGAGGGTACAATGAGCAGTTCTTC; CDR3: CASSSPTSGRGYNEQFF
J: TRBJ1-3; D: .; V: TRBV28; size: .; DNA: TGTGCCAGCAATGTCAACTCTGGAAACACCATATATTTT; CDR3: CASNVNSGNTIYF
J: TRBJ2-1; D: .; V: TRBV5-1; size: .; DNA: TGCGCCAGCAGCTCGTCGTTTAATGAGCAGTTCTTC; CDR3: CASSSSFNEQFF
J: TRBJ1-4; D: TRBD1; V: TRBV18; size: .; DNA: TGTGCCAGCCCACCTCGAGACAGGGGTGCAAATGAAAAACTGTTTTTT; CDR3: CASPPRDRGANEKLFF
J: TRBJ2-3; D: TRBD2; V: TRBV9; size: .; DNA: TGTGCCAGCAGCGTAGAGCCAGCGGGGATCACAGATACGCAGTATTTT; CDR3: CASSVEPAGITDTQYF
J: TRBJ2-3; D: TRBD2; V: TRBV7-2; size: .; DNA: TGTGCCAGCACCGCTACCCTAGCGGCTAGCACAGATACGCAGTATTTT; CDR3: CASTATLAASTDTQYF
J: TRBJ2-5; D: TRBD2; V: TRBV19; size: .; DNA: TGTGCCAGTAGTATAGTGAGTGGAGGACTAGCGGGAGTCGCCCAAGAGACCCAGTACTTC; CDR3: CASSIVSGGLAGVAQETQYF
J: TRBJ2-1; D: .; V: TRBV18; size: .; DNA: TGTGCCAGCTCACCAGGGCAGGAAAGTGAGCAGTTCTTC; CDR3: CASSPGQESEQFF
J: TRBJ1-5; D: .; V: TRBV6-1; size: .; DNA: TGTGCCAGCAGTGAAAGGGGCAGGACCAATCAGCCCCAGCATTTT; CDR3: CASSERGRTNQPQHF
J: TRBJ1-1; D: .; V: TRBV7-9; size: .; DNA: TGTGCCAGTAAACCGATGGAGGGCAGAGTGAACACTGAAGCTTTCTTT; CDR3: CASKPMEGRVNTEAFF
J: TRBJ1-5; D: .; V: TRBV5-5; size: .; DNA: TGTGCCAGCAGCCCGGACAGTAACAATCAGCCCCAGCATTTT; CDR3: CASSPDSNNQPQHF
J: TRBJ2-2; D: TRBD1; V: TRBV18; size: .; DNA: TGTGCCAGCTCACCAAGGACAGGGAGGCCCGGGGAGCTGTTTTTT; CDR3: CASSPRTGRPGELFF
J: TRBJ2-3; D: TRBD2; V: TRBV7-2; size: .; DNA: TGTGCCAGCAGCAACCTAGCGGGAGTGGTAGATACGCAGTATTTT; CDR3: CASSNLAGVVDTQYF
J: TRBJ1-1; D: TRBD1; V: TRBV2; size: .; DNA: TGTGCCAGCAGAGGTAATCGACAGGGATGGACTGAAGCTTTCTTT; CDR3: CASRGNRQGWTEAFF
J: TRBJ2-7; D: TRBD1; V: TRBV15; size: .; DNA: TGTGCCACCAGCAGAGCACAGGGGCTTTACGAGCAGTACTTC; CDR3: CATSRAQGLYEQYF
J: TRBJ1-3; D: .; V: TRBV28; size: .; DNA: TGTGCCAGCAGCCCTACAGGGCGCGGAAACACCATATATTTT; CDR3: CASSPTGRGNTIYF
J: TRBJ2-7; D: .; V: TRBV6-6; size: .; DNA: TGTGCCAGCAGCCGGGACTCTACCTACGAGCAGTACTTC; CDR3: CASSRDSTYEQYF
J: TRBJ2-3; D: TRBD2; V: TRBV9; size: .; DNA: TGTGCCAGCAGCGTAGTGGCTAGCGGATTTAGCACAGATACGCAGTATTTT; CDR3: CASSVVASGFSTDTQYF
J: TRBJ2-1; D: TRBD2; V: TRBV19; size: .; DNA: TGTGCCAGTAGTGGACTAGCGGGAGGGTATAGTGAGCAGTTCTTC; CDR3: CASSGLAGGYSEQFF
J: TRBJ1-2; D: TRBD1; V: TRBV20-1; size: .; DNA: TGCAGTGCCGGGACAGCTTTGGGCTACACCTTC; CDR3: CSAGTALGYTF
J: TRBJ2-1; D: TRBD2; V: TRBV28; size: few; DNA: TGTGCCAGCAGTTTACCGCGGGAGGGCCTAAGTGAGCAGTTCTTC; CDR3: CASSLPREGLSEQFF
J: TRBJ2-7; D: TRBD2; V: TRBV9; size: .; DNA: TGTGCCAGCAGCGTAGGGACTAGCGGAATCTACGAGCAGTACTTC; CDR3: CASSVGTSGIYEQYF
J: TRBJ1-5; D: .; V: TRBV4-2; size: few; DNA: TGTGCCAGCAGCCAAGTCAGGGAAGCCAATCAGCCCCAGCATTTT; CDR3: CASSQVREANQPQHF
J: TRBJ2-3; D: .; V: TRBV7-2; size: .; DNA: TGTGCCAGCAGCTTCCGAGACTTCACAGATACGCAGTATTTT; CDR3: CASSFRDFTDTQYF
J: TRBJ2-5; D: TRBD1; V: TRBV14; size: .; DNA: TGTGCCAGCAGCACAGGGGGAGAGACCCAGTACTTC; CDR3: CASSTGGETQYF